These 7 T cell receptor beta chains share one sample of origin, sequenced in a study of OX40 agonist ivuxolimab in advanced cancers. TCRdb keeps only in-frame clones here, not all; method: immunoSEQ multiplex PCR. The sample has 55,000 to 70,000 clones, 86% seen once. The material sequenced was CD4+ or CD8+ T cells sorted from blood, taken in a trial of the OX40 agonist ivuxolimab. These TCRs come from an adult with an advanced solid tumor such as melanoma, head and neck, liver or kidney cancer.

The V call is TRBV27, the J call TRBJ1-2, with 9 nucleotides matching TRBD1. Trimming cost V 5 bases and J 2 bases; bases outside gene matches: 12. The length of the CDR3 is 17 residues. The germline CDR1 and CDR2 sequences are MNHEY and SMNVEV (reference sequence). CDR3 in amino acids: CASSPRSTGQGNYGYTF. The CDR3 DNA reads as TGTGCCAGCAGTCCAAGATCAACGGGACAGGGAAACTATGGCTACACCTTC.

The chain joins TRBV11-1 to TRBJ2-5; 10 nucleotides agree with TRBD1. The CDR3 contains 14 residues. The V segment lost 3 bases and the J segment 4 bases; nucleotides outside the gene matches: 2. The germline CDR1 and CDR2 sequences are SGHAT and FQDESV (reference sequence). CDR3 region: CASSFRTGGETQYF. CDR3 bases: TGTGCCAGCAGCTTCCGGACAGGGGGAGAGACCCAGTACTTC.

In its sample, this clone was seen once. This rearrangement joins TRBV18 to TRBJ2-1, with unresolved D. V lost 1 base to trimming and J lost 4 bases, with 11 bases between them. This CDR3 contains 15 residues. CDR1 KGHSH and CDR2 LQKENI come from the germline V gene. The CDR3 here is CASSPRRWDYNEQFF. In DNA form, the CDR3 reads TGTGCCAGCTCACCACGCCGATGGGATTACAATGAGCAGTTCTTC.

The chain uses TRBV20-1 and TRBJ1-2; D remains unclear. Germline V gene sequence: CDR1 DFQATT, CDR2 SNEGSKA (reference sequence). Trimming pared 6 bases from V and 6 bases from J, leaving 8 bases between. The CDR3 is made up of 10 amino acids. The CDR3 bases are TGCAGTGCCGATTCGGATGGCTACACCTTC. This sequence encodes CSADSDGYTF.

The chain joins TRBV18 to TRBJ2-2; no clear D. Germline V CDR1 and CDR2: KGHSH, LQKENI. The germline V and J ends were trimmed by 1 base and 0 bases, with 3 bases remaining between them. CDR3 size: 14 residues. In DNA, the CDR3 is TGTGCCAGCTCACCACGTGCGAACACCGGGGAGCTGTTTTTT. Translation: CASSPRANTGELFF.

V usage is TRBV5-4 and J usage is TRBJ1-6; the D is unclear. CDR1 SGHNT and CDR2 YYREEE come from the germline V gene (reference sequence). The germline V and J ends were trimmed by 7 bases and 2 bases, with 19 bases remaining between them. The CDR3 is made up of 17 amino acids. CDR3 sequence reads: CASPTWEESAYNSPLHF. Here the CDR3 DNA reads TGTGCCAGCCCAACTTGGGAGGAGAGCGCCTATAATTCACCCCTCCACTTT.

The J gene is TRBJ1-4, the V gene TRBV7-9; TRBD1 agrees at 7 bases. The V and J ends lost 6 bases and 7 bases, in that order; junction bases with no gene match: 11. The CDR3 contains 15 residues. Germline V CDR1 and CDR2: SEHNR, FQNEAQ (reference sequence). Here the CDR3 DNA reads TGTGCCAGCAGTTATTACGGCAGGGGGAGTGAAAAACTGTTTTTT. As protein: CASSYYGRGSEKLFF.